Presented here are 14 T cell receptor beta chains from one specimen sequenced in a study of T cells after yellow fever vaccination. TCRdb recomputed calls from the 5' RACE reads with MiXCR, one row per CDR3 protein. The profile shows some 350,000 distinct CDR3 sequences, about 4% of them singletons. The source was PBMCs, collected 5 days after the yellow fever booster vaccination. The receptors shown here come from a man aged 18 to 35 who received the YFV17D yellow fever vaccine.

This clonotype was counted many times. CDR3 DNA: TGTGCCAGCTCACTCATCCCTCCGGGACTAGCGGGGGGAACAGATACGCAGTATTTT. It is translated as CASSLIPPGLAGGTDTQYF. The chain links TRBV18 to TRBJ2-3; 15 bases are a match to TRBD2. The germline CDR1 and CDR2 sequences are KGHSH and LQKENI. J gave up 3 bases and V 4 bases, and 11 bases lay outside the gene matches. The CDR3 consists of 19 residues.

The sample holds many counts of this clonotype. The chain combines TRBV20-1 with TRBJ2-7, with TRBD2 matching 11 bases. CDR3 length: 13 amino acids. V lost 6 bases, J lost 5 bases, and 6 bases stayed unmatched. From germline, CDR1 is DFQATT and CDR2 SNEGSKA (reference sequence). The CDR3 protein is CSATHSGGDEQYF. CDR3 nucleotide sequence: TGCAGTGCGACCCATAGCGGGGGGGACGAGCAGTACTTC.

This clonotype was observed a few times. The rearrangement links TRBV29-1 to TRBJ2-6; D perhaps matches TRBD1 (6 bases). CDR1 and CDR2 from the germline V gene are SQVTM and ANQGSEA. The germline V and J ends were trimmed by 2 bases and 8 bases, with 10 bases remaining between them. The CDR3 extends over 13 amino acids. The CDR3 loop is CSVEPQGPNVLTF. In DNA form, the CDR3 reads TGCAGCGTTGAACCCCAGGGGCCCAACGTCCTGACTTTC.

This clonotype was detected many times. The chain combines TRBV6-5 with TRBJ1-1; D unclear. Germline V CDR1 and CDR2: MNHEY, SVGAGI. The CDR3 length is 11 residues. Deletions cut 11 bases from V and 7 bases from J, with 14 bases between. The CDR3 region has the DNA TGTGCCGCTATAAGCGGGATTGAAGCTTTCTTT. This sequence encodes CAAISGIEAFF.

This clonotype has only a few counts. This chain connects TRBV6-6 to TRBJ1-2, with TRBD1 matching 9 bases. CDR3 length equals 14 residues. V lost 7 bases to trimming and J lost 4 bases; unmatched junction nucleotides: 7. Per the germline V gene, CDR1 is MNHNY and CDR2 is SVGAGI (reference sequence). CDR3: CASNIQGASYGYTF. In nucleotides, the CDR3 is TGTGCCAGCAACATACAGGGGGCGAGCTATGGCTACACCTTC.

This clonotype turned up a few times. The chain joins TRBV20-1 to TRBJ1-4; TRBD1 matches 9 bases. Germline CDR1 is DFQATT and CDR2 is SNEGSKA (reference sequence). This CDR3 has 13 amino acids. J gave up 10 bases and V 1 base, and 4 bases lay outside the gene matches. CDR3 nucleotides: TGCAGTGCTAGAGTGACAGGGGGTGGAAAACTGTTTTTT. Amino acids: CSARVTGGGKLFF.

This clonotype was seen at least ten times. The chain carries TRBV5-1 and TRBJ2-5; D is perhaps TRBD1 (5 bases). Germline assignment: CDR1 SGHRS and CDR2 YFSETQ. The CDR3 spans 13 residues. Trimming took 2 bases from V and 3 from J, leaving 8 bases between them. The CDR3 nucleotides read TGCGCCAGCAGCTTTCAAGGGGAAGAGACCCAGTACTTC. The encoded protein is CASSFQGEETQYF.

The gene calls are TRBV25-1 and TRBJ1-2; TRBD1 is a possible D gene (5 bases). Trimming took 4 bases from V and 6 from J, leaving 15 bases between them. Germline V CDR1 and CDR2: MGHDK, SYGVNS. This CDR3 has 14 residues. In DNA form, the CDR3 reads TGTGCCAGCAGTGCTCGAGGGGCTGTTGATGGCTACACCTTC. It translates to CASSARGAVDGYTF.

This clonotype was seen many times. CDR3 in DNA: TGTGCCATCCTGGGGAGGGGCCAGGGTGGGTATCAGCCCCAGCATTTT. This gives the protein CAILGRGQGGYQPQHF. The chain joins TRBV12-3 or TRBV12-4 to TRBJ1-5; D is perhaps TRBD1 (5 bases). Trimming stripped 10 bases from V and 5 bases from J, with 24 bases between. CDR3 length: 16 residues.

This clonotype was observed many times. The CDR3 DNA sequence: TGTGCCAGCAGTTACGGGGGGACAGGGTCCTACGAGCAGTACTTC. This translates into CASSYGGTGSYEQYF. The chain employs TRBV6-5 and TRBJ2-7; 9 positions match TRBD1. The CDR3 runs 15 residues. V shed 2 bases, J shed 1 base, and the junction held 3 bases outside the gene matches. CDR1 and CDR2 from the germline V gene are MNHEY and SVGAGI.

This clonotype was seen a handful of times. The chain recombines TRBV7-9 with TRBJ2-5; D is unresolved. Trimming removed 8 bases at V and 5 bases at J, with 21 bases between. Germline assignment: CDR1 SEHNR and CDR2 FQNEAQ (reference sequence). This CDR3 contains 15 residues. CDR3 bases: TGTGCCAGCTTAACCAAGGGCCCCTGGGTGGAGACCCAGTACTTC. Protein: CASLTKGPWVETQYF.

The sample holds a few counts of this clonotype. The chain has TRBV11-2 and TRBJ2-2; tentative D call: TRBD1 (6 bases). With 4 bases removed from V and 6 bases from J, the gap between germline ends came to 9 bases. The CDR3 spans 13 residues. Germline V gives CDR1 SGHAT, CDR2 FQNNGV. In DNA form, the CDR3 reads TGTGCCAGCAGCTCCTCAGGGGCCGGGGAGCTGTTTTTT. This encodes CASSSSGAGELFF.

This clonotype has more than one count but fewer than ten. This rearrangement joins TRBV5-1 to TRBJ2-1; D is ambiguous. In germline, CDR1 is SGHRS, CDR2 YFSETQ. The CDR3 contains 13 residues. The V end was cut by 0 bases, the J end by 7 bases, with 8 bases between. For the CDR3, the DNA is TGCGCCAGCAGCTTGGCGGTGGGGAATGAGCAGTTCTTC. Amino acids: CASSLAVGNEQFF.

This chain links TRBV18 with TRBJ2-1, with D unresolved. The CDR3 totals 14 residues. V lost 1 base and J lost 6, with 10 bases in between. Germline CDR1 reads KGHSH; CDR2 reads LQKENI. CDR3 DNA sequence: TGTGCCAGCTCACCACAGAACACGGGCAATGAGCAGTTCTTC. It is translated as CASSPQNTGNEQFF.